This T cell receptor (beta chain) was observed in a study of blood T cell repertoires in COVID-19. Across the study: There were acute and convalescent COVID-19 samples, and they came from the United States, Italy and Spain.

The CDR3 has 13 amino acids. Looked up from germline, CDR1 is LNHNV and CDR2 is YYDKDF (reference sequence). J lost 8 bases, V lost 6 bases, and 6 bases had no gene match. Participants spanned ages about 18 to 100 years and resided in roughly 22 US areas. Membership in each cohort depended on participant-reported clinical history. Cohort 3 recovery required two negative PCRs, clearance, or symptom resolution. Sequencing was performed with immunoSEQ multiplex PCR; in TCRdb, only in-frame clones are kept and a portion is missing. This sample has about 480,000 clones, with over 75% found just once. J is TRBJ2-4 and V is TRBV15; 8 bases match TRBD1. The sequenced sample consisted of PBMCs or T cells enriched from blood (not recorded which). This receptor was taken from a woman aged 40 to 55 who had recovered from COVID-19. The CDR3 sequence: CATRNRGTDIQYF. Written as DNA, the CDR3 is TGTGCCACCAGGAACAGGGGGACGGACATTCAGTACTTC.